The subject of this entry is one T cell receptor (beta chain). TCRdb's copy holds only in-frame clones and misses some; the assay was immunoSEQ multiplex PCR. The repertoire holds approximately 2.5 million clones, with approximately 94% as singletons. This specimen comes from a study of shared clonotypes between healthy human individuals. Deletions cut 6 bases from V and 0 bases from J, with 19 bases between. The CDR3 is 17 amino acids. CDR1 and CDR2 (germline): SGHRS, YFSETQ. Sequencing was performed on naive CD4+ T cells from PBMCs. Subset of the sample: CD45RA+ positively selected. The sequence came from a man in his late teens or twenties in good health. Some clones in this sample may be carry-over from other donors' samples. This chain joins TRBV5-1 and TRBJ2-4; TRBD2 might be the D (5 bases). The CDR3 loop is CASKKKGVPLAKNIQYF. The CDR3 coding sequence is TGCGCCAGCAAAAAGAAGGGAGTACCACTAGCCAAAAACATTCAGTACTTC.